Below, 4 T cell receptor beta chains from the same sample are listed, as sequenced in a study of T cell clonality in common variable immunodeficiency. General study findings and limits: Common variable immunodeficiency TCR beta sequences reportedly had fewer deletions and N-nucleotide insertions.

Clones were read by immunoSEQ multiplex PCR, and TCRdb kept only the in-frame ones, dropping some. In total the sample includes tens of thousands of clones, none of them seen once. For these TCRs, the target antigens are not known. Material for sequencing was peripheral blood mononuclear cells. The source of these receptors is a human donor with common variable immunodeficiency.

Ten or more counts support this clone. The CDR3 goes on 3 residues after the read ends, and that part is filled in from the germline J gene. The chain carries TRBV20-1 and TRBJ2-2; D is possibly TRBD2 (6 bases). CDR3 length: 15 residues. The germline V and J ends were trimmed by 5 bases and 0 bases, with 13 bases remaining between them. Germline V gene sequence: CDR1 DFQATT, CDR2 SNEGSKA (reference sequence). The CDR3 region is CSAPLGGSNTGELFF. The DNA read from the CDR3 is TGCAGTGCTCCCTTGGGGGGATCGAACACCGGGGAG.

This clone came up a few times. The read stops 3 residues short of the end of the CDR3; the missing end is completed from the germline J gene. The chain uses TRBV6-1 and TRBJ1-1; D ambiguous. Germline assignment: CDR1 MNHNS and CDR2 SASEGT. V was shortened by 6 bases and J by 7 bases, with 9 bases between the two germline ends. This CDR3 is 11 amino acids long. The CDR3 region is CASREFGEAFF. CDR3 DNA, as far as it was read: TGTGCCAGCAGGGAATTCGGTGAA.

Notes on this clone: A read error may account for a junction end that differs from germline. The DNA ends 3 residues before the CDR3 does, and the rest of the CDR3 is filled in from the germline J gene. The V and J genes are TRBV20-1 and TRBJ2-1, with TRBD2 matching 8 bases. Germline CDR1 and CDR2: DFQATT and SNEGSKA (reference sequence). The CDR3 totals 15 residues. CDR3 region: CRARDWIAGTNEQFF. The sequenced CDR3 bases are TGCAGAGCTAGAGATTGGATAGCGGGGACCAATGAG.

The sample holds many counts of this clone. The read halts 3 residues ahead of the CDR3 end, with the missing end drawn from the germline J gene. The chain recombines TRBV13 with TRBJ2-7; 8 nucleotides agree with TRBD2. The ends lost 3 bases at V and 2 bases at J; junction bases unmatched: 6. CDR3 length equals 15 residues. Germline V gene lookup returns CDR1 PRHDT and CDR2 FYEKMQ (reference sequence). The sequenced CDR3 bases are TGTGCCAGCAGCTTGCGGGGGGTTAAGCCCTACGAG. Protein product: CASSLRGVKPYE. The CDR3 as a whole reads CASSLRGVKPYEQYF.